The clone carrying this T cell receptor (beta chain) has ten or more counts. The source material, RNA transcripts, was used to amplify TCR beta CDR3 regions. TCR CDR3 regions were first amplified by RT-PCR with HTBI primers. TCRdb re-derived calls from the multiplex PCR reads in MiXCR, one entry per CDR3 protein. There are some 460,000 distinct CDR3 sequences in the sample; around 16% occur only once, and 13% to 15% lies in the top ten. The sample belongs to a study of T cells in Graves' hyperthyroidism and ophthalmopathy. This CDR3 contains 15 residues. In germline, CDR1 is KGHSH, CDR2 LQKENI. The ends lost 3 bases at V and 4 bases at J; junction bases unmatched: 6.

The J gene is TRBJ1-1, the V gene TRBV18; 9 nucleotides line up with TRBD1. What was sequenced was blood. This clonotype originated in a woman aged 18-29 years with Graves' hyperthyroidism. DNA of the CDR3: TGTGCCAGCTCACCTAACAGGGGGCGCGGCACTGAAGCTTTCTTT. It codes for CASSPNRGRGTEAFF.